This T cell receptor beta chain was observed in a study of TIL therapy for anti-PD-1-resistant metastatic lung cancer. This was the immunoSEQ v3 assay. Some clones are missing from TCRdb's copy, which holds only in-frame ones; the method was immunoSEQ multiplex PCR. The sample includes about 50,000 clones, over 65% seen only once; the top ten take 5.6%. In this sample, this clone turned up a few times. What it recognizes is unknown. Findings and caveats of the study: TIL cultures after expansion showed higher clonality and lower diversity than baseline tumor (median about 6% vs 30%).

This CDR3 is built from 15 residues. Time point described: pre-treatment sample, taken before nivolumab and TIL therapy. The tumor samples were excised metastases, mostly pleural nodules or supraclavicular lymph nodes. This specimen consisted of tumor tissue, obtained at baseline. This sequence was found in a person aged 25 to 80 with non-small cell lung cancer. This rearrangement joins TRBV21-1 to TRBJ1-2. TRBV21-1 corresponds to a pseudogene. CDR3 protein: CASSTRDLEINGYTF. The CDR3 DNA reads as TGTGCCAGCAGCACACGGGACCTGGAAATTAATGGCTACACCTTC.